Following are 20 T cell receptor beta chains from one sample sequenced in a study of T cell clonality in common variable immunodeficiency. Assay: immunoSEQ multiplex PCR; the TCRdb copy retains only in-frame clones and omits some. This repertoire lists tens of thousands of clones without singletons; roughly 2.9% sits in the top ten. The sample consisted of peripheral blood mononuclear cells. These receptors were obtained from a person between 18 and 75 years old in good health.

This clone was counted ten times or more. The read ends 3 residues shy of where the CDR3 ends; the end is completed using the germline J gene. The chain uses TRBV20-1 and TRBJ2-1; the match to TRBD1 covers 8 bases. The CDR3 consists of 18 residues. Germline CDR1 is DFQATT and CDR2 is SNEGSKA (reference sequence). J gave up 1 base and V 0 bases, and 11 bases lay outside the gene matches. CDR3 sequence: CSARDPSRTGYSYNEQFF. The covered CDR3 bases are TGCAGTGCTAGAGATCCCTCCCGGACAGGGTATTCCTACAATGAG.

The sample holds many counts of this clone. CDR3: CASSVVGGAYNEQFF. CDR3 DNA (partial): TGTGCCAGCAGTGTTGTTGGGGGGGCCTACAATGAG. This rearrangement joins TRBV6-1 to TRBJ2-1; 7 bases are shared with TRBD2. The CDR3 is cut off 3 residues early in the read; its end comes from the germline J gene. Unmatched junction bases numbered 5, after V lost 4 bases and J lost 2 bases. Looked up from germline, CDR1 is MNHNS and CDR2 is SASEGT. This CDR3 comprises 15 residues.

This clone was found a few times. Read sequence stops 3 residues before the CDR3 end, and the germline J gene provides the missing end. The chain links TRBV7-9 to TRBJ2-3, with 7 bases matching TRBD2. Germline V lookup: CDR1 SEHNR, CDR2 FQNEAQ (reference sequence). The CDR3 is made up of 14 amino acids. J was trimmed by 2 bases and V by 3 bases; bases with no gene match: 2. This chain's CDR3 is CASSFAGATDTQYF. Partial CDR3 DNA: TGTGCCAGCAGCTTCGCGGGAGCCACAGATACG. The full variable domain, completed using reference TRBV7-9 and TRBJ2-3, is DTGVSQNPRHKITKRGQNVTFRCDPISEHNRLYWYRQTLGQGPEFLTYFQNEAQLEKSRLLSDRFSAERPKGSFSTLEIQRTEQGDSAMYLCASSFAGATDTQYFGPGTRLTVL.

This clone was recorded many times. The read finishes 3 residues shy of the CDR3 end, and the germline J gene is used to complete it. The V call is TRBV5-1, the J call TRBJ2-2; the D gene is possibly TRBD2 (5 bases). The CDR3 loop spans 12 amino acids. Germline-derived CDR1 and CDR2 are SGHRS and YFSETQ. The V gene lost 6 bases and the J gene lost 5 bases, with 8 bases spanning the gap. This CDR3 reads CASKLGTGELFF. The CDR3 DNA, read in part, is TGCGCCAGCAAACTAGGGACCGGGGAG.

This clone was recorded at least ten times. The read gets to within 3 residues of the CDR3 end, and the germline J gene fills in the rest. The gene calls are TRBV30 and TRBJ1-1; the match to TRBD1 covers 8 bases. The CDR3 length is 14 residues. Trimming removed 5 bases from V and 6 bases from J; junction bases left unmatched: 11. Germline V gene sequence: CDR1 GTSNPN, CDR2 SVGIG (reference sequence). Here the CDR3 reads CAWQVRDRSPEAFF. The part of the CDR3 DNA that was read is TGTGCCTGGCAAGTCCGGGACAGGAGCCCTGAA.

The sample holds many counts of this clone. The read finishes 3 residues shy of the CDR3 end, and the germline J gene is used to complete it. This chain joins TRBV7-6 and TRBJ2-7, with 9 bases fitting TRBD2. The CDR3 has 14 residues. The germline V gene encodes CDR1 SGHVS and CDR2 FNYEAQ. V lost 1 base, J lost 6 bases, and 4 bases stayed unmatched. CDR3 bases read: TGTGCCAGCAGCTTAGGCGGGAGGGTTGGCGAG. Its translation is CASSLGGRVGE. The whole CDR3 sequence reads CASSLGGRVGEQYF.

This clone was seen ten or more times. Coverage ceases 3 residues before the CDR3 finishes, and the germline J gene fills in the end. The chain recombines TRBV28 with TRBJ2-1; 8 bases are shared with TRBD2. CDR3 length: 16 amino acids. V lost 6 bases, J lost 0 bases, and 7 bases stayed unmatched. Germline values: CDR1 MDHEN, CDR2 SYDVKM. The CDR3 loop is CASRAGGASSYNEQFF. The covered CDR3 bases are TGTGCCAGCAGGGCCGGGGGGGCCAGCTCCTACAATGAG.

About this clone itself: A much larger clone differs from this one at a single base, so this may be a read error. Coverage ceases 3 residues before the CDR3 finishes, and the germline J gene fills in the end. The chain has TRBV6-1 and TRBJ2-3; no definite D call. This CDR3 is 13 amino acids long. Germline loops: CDR1 MNHNS, CDR2 SASEGT. The sequenced part of the CDR3 DNA is TGTGCCAGCAGTGACATTAGCAATCAGCCG. The encoded protein is CASSDISNQP. The whole CDR3 sequence is CASSDISNQPQYF.

This clone appeared many times. The missing CDR3 end, 3 residues past where the read stops, is filled in from the germline J gene. J is TRBJ2-7 and V is TRBV7-9; possible D gene TRBD1, 6 bases. This CDR3 is built from 15 residues. CDR1 is SEHNR and CDR2 is FQNEAQ in the germline V gene (reference sequence). V lost 5 bases to trimming and J lost 1 base, with 15 bases between them. CDR3 residues: CASSPPSTGSYEQYF. The CDR3 DNA, read in part, is TGTGCCAGCAGCCCGCCGTCGACAGGTTCCTACGAG.

Note on this clone: The DNA ends 3 residues before the CDR3 does, and the rest of the CDR3 is filled in from the germline J gene. The chain carries TRBV2 and TRBJ1-5; TRBD1 matches at 10 bases. The CDR3 is 15 amino acids. Germline CDR1 SNHLY, CDR2 FYNNEI. V lost 7 bases to trimming and J lost 2 bases; unmatched junction nucleotides: 5. The CDR3 region is CASTDRGRGNQPQHF. CDR3 bases read: TGTGCCAGCACAGACAGGGGGCGAGGCAATCAGCCC.

At least ten counts were recorded for this clone. The CDR3 end lies 3 residues beyond the end of the read and is filled in from the germline J gene. The chain employs TRBV9 and TRBJ2-3; TRBD1 matches 7 bases. Germline V gene lookup returns CDR1 SGDLS and CDR2 YYNGEE. The junction had 9 bases not matched to a gene; V was cut back by 4 bases and J by 1 base. The CDR3 is made up of 16 amino acids. CDR3 DNA (partial): TGTGCCAGCAGCTTGCAACAGGGGCGGCGCACAGATACG. This translates into CASSLQQGRRTDT. From start to end, the CDR3 is CASSLQQGRRTDTQYF.

This clone was seen a handful of times. The read stops 3 residues short of the end of the CDR3; the missing end is completed from the germline J gene. The chain links TRBV30 to TRBJ1-2; no clear D gene. The CDR3 has 13 residues. CDR1 GTSNPN and CDR2 SVGIG come from the germline V gene (reference sequence). The CDR3 sequence is CAWQVGTVDIYTF. The covered CDR3 bases are TGTGCCTGGCAGGTCGGAACAGTTGACATC.

This clone was observed a handful of times. The DNA ends 3 residues before the CDR3 does, and the rest of the CDR3 is filled in from the germline J gene. This chain joins TRBV19 and TRBJ1-2, with D tentatively TRBD1 (6 bases). CDR1 LNHDA and CDR2 SQIVND come from the germline V gene (reference sequence). The CDR3 has 14 amino acids. CDR3 region: CASSTQQGSDTYTF. The CDR3 bases that were read are TGTGCCAGTAGTACCCAACAGGGCTCAGATACC.

The sample holds many counts of this clone. The read ends 3 residues shy of where the CDR3 ends; the end is completed using the germline J gene. This chain connects TRBV29-1 to TRBJ1-2; possibly TRBD1 for D (5 bases). CDR3 length: 14 amino acids. Germline CDR1 is SQVTM and CDR2 is ANQGSEA. The CDR3 spells CSVDLGTAAGGYTF. The DNA read from the CDR3 is TGCAGCGTTGACCTCGGGACGGCCGCGGGGGGC.

This clone was seen at least ten times. An end of the junction differs from the germline gene, which may be a read error. The read falls 3 residues short of the CDR3 end, and the missing part is taken from the germline J gene. The same CDR3 is also encoded by other DNA sequences in this sample. The chain joins TRBV18 to TRBJ2-3, with D perhaps TRBD2 (5 bases). Germline V gene sequence: CDR1 KGHSH, CDR2 LQKENI. The CDR3 has 16 residues. Incomplete CDR3 DNA: TGCGCCAGCTCACTTAGGGTTCAAGGACTCGCAGATACG. This translates into CASSLRVQGLADT. In full, the CDR3 reads CASSLRVQGLADTQYF. Filled out from reference TRBV18 and TRBJ2-3, the complete variable domain reads NAGVMQNPRHLVRRRGQEARLRCSPMKGHSHVYWYRQLPEEGLKFMVYLQKENIIDESGMPKERFSAEFPKEGPSILRIQQVVRGDSAAYFCASSLRVQGLADTQYFGPGTRLTVL.

At least ten counts were recorded for this clone. CDR3 DNA (partial): TGTGCCAGCAGCCTGGGACAGCGGAATGAAAAG. Protein product: CASSLGQRNEK. The complete CDR3 protein is CASSLGQRNEKLFF. The chain couples TRBV7-2 to TRBJ2-2; 7 bases line up with TRBD1. The DNA ends 3 residues before the CDR3 does, and the rest of the CDR3 is filled in from the germline J gene. Germline lookup yields CDR1 SGHTA and CDR2 FQGNSA. The CDR3 spans 14 residues.

This clone showed up many times. The read terminates 3 residues ahead of where the CDR3 ends, so the germline J gene completes it. This chain uses TRBV28 with TRBJ2-7; the match to TRBD2 covers 8 bases. V lost 2 bases and J lost 0; bases outside the gene matches: 6. Germline values: CDR1 MDHEN, CDR2 SYDVKM. The CDR3 has 16 amino acids. The CDR3 here is CASSLPTSGSSYEQYF. The sequenced part of the CDR3 DNA is TGTGCCAGCAGTTTACCAACTAGCGGCAGCTCCTACGAG.

This clone was counted many times. With the read ending 3 residues before the CDR3 end, the germline J gene is used to fill in that end. The chain is built from TRBV4-1 and TRBJ2-7, with 7 bases lining up with TRBD2. Germline V gene lookup returns CDR1 MGHRA and CDR2 YSYEKL. The V segment lost 4 bases and the J segment 1 base; nucleotides outside the gene matches: 10. CDR3 length equals 16 residues. The CDR3 loop is CASSPDEQRDSYEQYF. CDR3 DNA, as far as it was read: TGCGCCAGCAGCCCAGATGAGCAGCGGGATTCCTACGAG.

This clone was detected many times. From the germline J gene comes the end of the CDR3, since the read stops 3 residues before it. The V call is TRBV10-3, the J call TRBJ2-3; 10 nucleotides line up with TRBD2. The CDR3 extends over 16 amino acids. Germline-derived CDR1 and CDR2 are ENHRY and SYGVKD. Trimming took 6 bases from V and 0 from J; bases not matched to a gene: 6. Partial CDR3 DNA: TGTGCCATCAGCTCCCAGACTAGCGGGAGCACAGATACG. This sequence encodes CAISSQTSGSTDT. The complete CDR3 protein is CAISSQTSGSTDTQYF.

This clone came up many times. The read is 3 residues too short to cover the CDR3 end, so that end is filled in from the germline J gene. The chain employs TRBV20-1 and TRBJ1-5, with D uncertain. The germline CDR1 and CDR2 sequences are DFQATT and SNEGSKA (reference sequence). Trimming pared 1 base from V and 5 bases from J, leaving 9 bases between. This CDR3 is 13 amino acids long. The covered CDR3 bases are TGCAGTGCTAGAGGGCGAGGGCATCAGCCC. It yields the protein CSARGRGHQP. The complete CDR3 protein is CSARGRGHQPQHF.